One and the same sample provided the 3 T cell receptor beta chains below, sequenced in a study of OX40 agonist ivuxolimab in advanced cancers. Generated by immunoSEQ multiplex PCR, the TCRdb table keeps only in-frame clones and is missing some. The table lists 65,000 to 80,000 clones, 80% to 90% of them singletons, with under 2.5% in the top ten. This specimen consisted of CD4+ or CD8+ T cells sorted from blood, obtained in a trial of the OX40 agonist ivuxolimab. These receptors were obtained from an adult with an advanced solid tumor such as melanoma, head and neck, liver or kidney cancer.

The genes are TRBV28 and TRBJ2-1; 7 bases line up with TRBD1. V gave up 5 bases and J gave up 11 bases; unmatched junction bases: 15. The CDR3 has 15 residues. Germline assignment: CDR1 MDHEN and CDR2 SYDVKM. CDR3 sequence reads: CASSEGQQANEQQFF. CDR3 in DNA: TGTGCCAGCAGTGAGGGACAGCAGGCCAATGAGCAGCAGTTCTTC.

This chain links TRBV6-1 with TRBJ2-5, with 10 bases that match TRBD2. The ends lost 6 bases at V and 1 base at J; junction bases unmatched: 2. The CDR3 consists of 14 residues. Germline V gives CDR1 MNHNS, CDR2 SASEGT. CDR3 loop: CASRLAGIQETQYF. The CDR3 DNA sequence: TGTGCCAGCAGACTAGCGGGAATCCAAGAGACCCAGTACTTC.

J is TRBJ2-3 and V is TRBV7-9; D is unclear. Germline CDR1 is SEHNR and CDR2 is FQNEAQ (reference sequence). The CDR3 length is 13 residues. V lost 3 bases to trimming and J lost 7 bases, with 11 bases between them. The CDR3 spells CASSFKTGHTQYF. CDR3 bases: TGTGCCAGCAGCTTTAAGACTGGGCATACGCAGTATTTT.